The rows below give T cell receptor beta chains drawn from one sample of a study of naive and memory T cell subsets. One entry per CDR3 protein results from TCRdb running MiXCR on the UMI-ligation and nested PCR reads. Of 150,000 or so distinct CDR3 sequences listed, roughly 23% are singletons. Material: naive CD4+ T cells from blood. The receptors stem from a human donor in good health. CDR3s include the opening cysteine and the closing phenylalanine or tryptophan. A D gene is named only where the DNA matches it firmly. Clone size is not always given. Where it is, it says once, few, many or a class for expanded clones.

clone_size j_call d_call v_call cdr3_aa cdr3_nt
many TRBJ2-3 NA TRBV7-6 CASSLARVTGTDTQYF TGTGCCAGCAGCTTAGCGCGAGTAACAGGCACAGATACGCAGTATTTT
NA TRBJ1-1 TRBD1 TRBV29-1 CSAKDRLNTEAFF TGCAGCGCCAAGGACAGGTTGAACACTGAAGCTTTCTTT
many TRBJ2-7 NA TRBV29-1 CSVARPYEQYF TGCAGCGTTGCCAGGCCCTACGAGCAGTACTTC
NA TRBJ2-4 NA TRBV6-2/TRBV6-3 CASSYLERGRAKNIQYF TGTGCCAGCAGTTACTTAGAGAGAGGAAGGGCCAAAAACATTCAGTACTTC
few TRBJ1-1 NA TRBV3-1 CASSQPYLGAAFF TGTGCCAGCAGCCAACCCTATCTGGGGGCAGCTTTCTTT
NA TRBJ2-1 NA TRBV20-1 CSASIMADSYNEQFF TGCAGTGCTAGTATTATGGCGGACTCCTACAATGAGCAGTTCTTC
NA TRBJ1-2 TRBD1 TRBV2 CASLPARTGAGYGYTF TGTGCCAGCCTTCCTGCGAGGACAGGGGCTGGATATGGCTACACCTTC
few TRBJ2-3 TRBD2 TRBV24-1 CATSDRTSGSTDTQYF TGTGCCACCAGTGATCGGACTAGCGGAAGCACAGATACGCAGTATTTT
many TRBJ2-1 TRBD2 TRBV12-3/TRBV12-4 CASSFDRGLAGGRSSYNEQFF TGTGCCAGCAGTTTTGATCGTGGGCTAGCGGGAGGAAGGAGCTCCTACAATGAGCAGTTCTTC
few TRBJ2-6 NA TRBV29-1 CSVRTDGFPYSGANVLTF TGCAGCGTGAGGACCGACGGTTTCCCGTACTCTGGGGCCAACGTCCTGACTTTC